This is a list of T cell receptor beta chains from one sample in a study of shared clonotypes between healthy human individuals. Produced via immunoSEQ multiplex PCR; TCRdb's table is partial and in-frame only. The table records millions of clones, just over 90% of them present only once. Sequences were obtained from naive CD4+ T cells sorted from blood. These receptors were obtained from a man between 18 and 35 years old in good health. Both conserved end residues are part of each CDR3. The D gene is left open where the match is weak. Where a row states a size, it is once, few, many or the class of an expanded clone; other rows omit it.

TRBV7-2	TRBJ2-7	-	16	-	CASSLDPLQSPYEQYF	TGTGCCAGCAGCTTAGACCCCTTACAGAGCCCCTACGAGCAGTACTTC
TRBV5-1	TRBJ2-1	TRBD1	15	once	CASSLVVQGAAEQFF	TGCGCCAGCAGCTTGGTTGTACAGGGGGCGGCCGAGCAGTTCTTC
TRBV7-6	TRBJ2-5	-	11	-	CASSLSETQYF	TGTGCCAGCAGCTTAAGTGAGACCCAGTACTTC
TRBV5-1	TRBJ1-1	TRBD1	17	-	CASSLASAGGGGTEAFF	TGCGCCAGCAGCTTGGCCTCGGCAGGGGGCGGGGGCACTGAAGCTTTCTTT
TRBV19	TRBJ1-1	-	16	-	CASSMPQKGMNTEAFF	TGTGCCAGTAGTATGCCCCAGAAGGGGATGAACACTGAAGCTTTCTTT
TRBV7-9	TRBJ2-7	TRBD1	14	-	CASSSYTGGYEQYF	TGTGCCAGCAGCTCATATACAGGGGGCTACGAGCAGTACTTC
TRBV6-5	TRBJ2-7	-	14	-	CASSYSIREYEQYF	TGTGCCAGCAGTTACTCGATCCGGGAGTACGAGCAGTACTTC
TRBV30	TRBJ1-1	TRBD1	13	-	CAWNPGGQYEAFF	TGTGCCTGGAACCCAGGGGGACAGTATGAAGCTTTCTTT
TRBV29-1	TRBJ2-7	TRBD1	14	-	CSALTDRVPYEQYF	TGCAGCGCATTGACAGACAGGGTCCCCTACGAGCAGTACTTC
TRBV5-4	TRBJ2-5	-	12	-	CASGIWGETQYF	TGTGCCAGCGGGATATGGGGGGAGACCCAGTACTTC
TRBV5-1	TRBJ2-2	TRBD2	14	-	CASSKLAGTGELFF	TGCGCCAGCAGCAAACTAGCGGGCACCGGGGAGCTGTTTTTT
TRBV28	TRBJ2-7	-	16	-	CASSLTLWDRGYEQYF	TGTGCCAGCAGTTTAACTTTATGGGATAGAGGCTACGAGCAGTACTTC
TRBV7-2	TRBJ2-6	-	12	-	CASSSGANVLTF	TGTGCCAGCAGTTCTGGGGCCAACGTCCTGACTTTC
TRBV7-6	TRBJ2-3	TRBD2	16	-	CASSELAGGSTDTQYF	TGTGCCAGCAGCGAACTAGCGGGGGGGAGCACAGATACGCAGTATTTT
TRBV4-3	TRBJ2-2	-	15	-	CASSPATTLTGELFF	TGCGCCAGCAGCCCCGCTACGACTTTGACCGGGGAGCTGTTTTTT
TRBV5-1	TRBJ2-6	TRBD2	19	-	CASSPRTSGGLSGANVLTF	TGCGCCAGCAGCCCACGGACTAGCGGGGGGCTCTCTGGGGCCAACGTCCTGACTTTC
TRBV28	TRBJ2-5	-	15	-	CASRPPPGGQETQYF	TGTGCCAGCAGGCCCCCCCCCGGCGGGCAAGAGACCCAGTACTTC
TRBV2	TRBJ1-5	-	14	-	CASSTEQGNQPQHF	TGTGCCAGCAGTACGGAGCAAGGCAATCAGCCCCAGCATTTT
TRBV6-1	TRBJ1-5	TRBD1	14	few	CASSEATGNQPQHF	TGTGCCAGCAGTGAAGCGACAGGGAATCAGCCCCAGCATTTT
TRBV30	TRBJ2-3	-	12	-	CAWSGETDTQYF	TGTGCCTGGAGCGGGGAGACAGATACGCAGTATTTT
TRBV7-9	TRBJ2-5	TRBD2	17	-	CATTYILGLAEQETQYF	TGTGCGACCACCTATATTCTGGGACTAGCGGAGCAAGAGACCCAGTACTTC
TRBV18	TRBJ2-2	-	15	-	CASSTLGSNTGELFF	TGTGCCAGCTCAACACTAGGGTCGAACACCGGGGAGCTGTTTTTT
TRBV9	TRBJ2-7	-	14	-	CASSVRDGAYEQYF	TGTGCCAGCAGCGTCCGGGACGGAGCCTACGAGCAGTACTTC
TRBV6-6	TRBJ2-3	TRBD1	15	-	CASKGTGEGPDTQYF	TGTGCCAGCAAAGGGACAGGGGAAGGTCCAGATACGCAGTATTTT
TRBV6-5	TRBJ2-7	-	15	-	CASSFTGTRAYEQYF	TGTGCCAGCAGTTTCACCGGGACCAGAGCCTACGAGCAGTACTTC
TRBV7-8	TRBJ2-3	-	13	-	CASSLGTGDTQYF	TGTGCCAGCAGCTTAGGTACGGGGGATACGCAGTATTTT
TRBV6-1	TRBJ2-5	TRBD1	12	-	CASSEGHGQAYF	TGTGCCAGCAGTGAAGGGCACGGACAGGCGTACTTC
TRBV6-1	TRBJ1-4	-	13	-	CASSDASGRRLFF	TGTGCCAGCAGTGATGCCTCGGGGAGACGGCTGTTTTTT
TRBV4-1	TRBJ1-6	-	18	once	CASSQGVGKSSYNSPLHF	TGCGCCAGCAGCCAAGGGGTGGGAAAGAGCTCCTATAATTCACCCCTCCACTTT
TRBV6-1	TRBJ2-2	-	15	-	CASSELSGPTGELFF	TGTGCCAGCAGTGAACTATCGGGCCCCACCGGGGAGCTGTTTTTT
TRBV5-4	TRBJ2-4	-	16	-	CASSSQGLGIKNIQYF	TGTGCCAGCAGCTCCCAAGGGCTGGGAATCAAAAACATTCAGTACTTC
TRBV4-1	TRBJ2-7	-	14	-	CASSQNRDSYEQYF	TGCGCCAGCAGCCAGAACAGGGACTCCTACGAGCAGTACTTC
TRBV19	TRBJ1-1	-	15	-	CASSILQGGGTEAFF	TGTGCCAGTAGTATCCTTCAAGGCGGAGGCACTGAAGCTTTCTTT